This T cell receptor beta chain was documented in a study of blood T cell repertoires in COVID-19 (dated by TCRdb to the early 2020s). For the study in its entirety: Samples covering the acute and convalescent phases of COVID-19 were provided by collaborators in the United States, Italy and Spain. The prospective study material was composed of cDNA or gDNA derived from T cells, B-cell-depleted T cells, or PBMCs. Subjects who had been exposed to COVID-19, were actively infected with it, or had recovered from it provided the deeply sampled blood TCRbeta repertoires that made up the dataset. A freely available public database, intended as a resource for researchers studying the immune response to SARS-CoV-2, is where the repertoires were released. Samples were obtained from the ongoing ImmuneRACE study (first 160 participants) and from 950 to 1,500 subjects provided by 6 global collaborators. The sample metadata nearly always contained a de-identified subject ID, COVID-19 status, age in years and sex. HLA class I and class II types, where available, came from metadata supplied by the sample provider rather than from assay-based typing.

In the case of this clone: Its antigen is not yet known. Base quality data are lacking; no much larger clone is found one base away.

TCRbeta CDR3 regions were amplified from genomic DNA using the immunoSEQ Assay, a bias-controlled multiplex PCR. Turning to the authors' computational methods: Nucleated cell counts per sample were estimated from amplification of reference gene primers within the assay. To quantify the absolute abundance of each unique TCRbeta CDR3 rearrangement, sequence reads were collapsed and filtered. Productive Simpson clonality was computed per sample as the square root of Simpson's diversity index over productive rearrangements. TCRdb provides this immuneACCESS table in a form limited to in-frame rearrangements. Some clones are lacking; in checked studies, under half of them reflect an unresolved V gene, and why the rest are absent is not known. V and J calls and clone size are those listed in that table; D and trimming were worked out from the DNA. The sample table shows roughly 380,000 clones, and about nine tenths are seen once. In total, the top ten clones hold 3% to 4.5% of the sample.

One collaborating source in Seattle enrolled patients while the patients were actively infected and followed the patients over time throughout the course of disease. The collaborating institutions used their own protocols to collect whole blood in K2EDTA tubes. For TCRbeta analysis, collaborators shipped samples in one of three forms: frozen whole blood, isolated PBMCs, or DNA extracted from either of those sample types. The CDR3 covers 13 residues, taking in both the cysteine and the phenylalanine. Only the CDR3 portion is preserved as DNA: 39 bases, with reading frame beginning at the first base. V is shortened by 3 bases, J by 9 bases, and the region joining them spans 12 bases. What the work shows at the level of the full study, not this receptor alone: The amount of clinical and demographic metadata varied by source and participant and was provided uncurated.

The clonotype comes from a woman aged 60-70 years with COVID-19, enrolled during active disease. The sequenced sample consisted of peripheral blood. The rearranged chain carries TRBV12-3 or TRBV12-4 and TRBJ1-5; a tentative D call is TRBD1 (5 bases match). The base sequence is TGTGCCAGCAGTTTTACGCGGGGGTGGCCCCAGCATTTT. Protein translation: CASSFTRGWPQHF.